This T cell receptor beta chain is from a study of spatial heterogeneity in lung cancer. The overall study: For the average unique TCR and UMI combination, more than 8.5 occurrences appeared in raw reads.

Time point defined: blood at routine non-recurrence follow-up after resection. Trimming took 7 bases from V and 8 from J; bases not matched to a gene: 7. CDR3 length: 13 amino acids. Per germline, CDR1 ENHRY and CDR2 SYGVKD. Every TCR cDNA molecule bore its own unique molecular identifier. A single record per CDR3 protein comes from TCRdb applying MiXCR to the 5' RACE reads. The table lists 85,000 to 100,000 distinct CDR3 sequences, approximately 19% of them singletons. The sequence was obtained from a male donor with early-stage non-small cell lung cancer. The starting material was PBMCs, obtained at follow-up. The chain uses TRBV10-3 and TRBJ2-1; TRBD2 agrees at 8 bases. CDR3 bases: TGTGCCATCACCCCGGGAGGGCTGGATGAGCAGTTCTTC. It translates to CAITPGGLDEQFF.